This T cell receptor (beta chain) was recovered during a study of cytomegalovirus exposure and HLA in healthy donors. Study-level results: Earlier analysis found most TCR beta V segments productive about 90% or about 30% of the time.

CDR3 length: 14 residues. The V segment lost 3 bases and the J segment 3 bases; nucleotides outside the gene matches: 5. CDR1 and CDR2 from the germline V gene are SGHDT and YYEEEE. Worth noting for this clone: Its antigen remains unknown.

13 Jbeta primers and 60 Vbeta primers were used for the PCR. Profiling relied on immunoSEQ multiplex PCR, and the TCRdb table lists in-frame clones only, not all of them. The table shows 180,000 or so clones, with about 80% occurring only once. The sequencing sample was made of PBMCs. The clonotype originates from a man younger than 35 in good health and CMV-seronegative. This chain uses TRBV5-6 with TRBJ2-7; 8 nucleotides agree with TRBD1. The CDR3 nucleotides read TGTGCCAGCAGCTGGACAGGGTCCCTCTACGAGCAGTACTTC. It encodes CASSWTGSLYEQYF. Combining the CDR3 with reference TRBV5-6 and TRBJ2-7 gives the whole variable domain DAGVTQSPTHLIKTRGQQVTLRCSPKSGHDTVSWYQQALGQGPQFIFQYYEEEERQRGNFPDRFSGHQFPNYSSELNVNALLLGDSALYLCASSWTGSLYEQYFGPGTRLTVT.